The 21 T cell receptor beta chains below come from one sample, sequenced in a study of blood T cell repertoires in COVID-19. Using immunoSEQ multiplex PCR, the repertoire was profiled, and TCRdb retains in-frame clones only, with some absent. The sample holds some 150,000 clones, around 90% seen once. Sample: peripheral blood. Receptors originate from a human donor in a cohort sampled during active COVID-19.

The rearrangement links TRBV25-1 to TRBJ2-3; 7 nucleotides agree with TRBD2. The CDR3 consists of 16 residues. The germline CDR1 and CDR2 sequences are MGHDK and SYGVNS. V gave up 3 bases and J gave up 3 bases; unmatched junction bases: 9. The CDR3 loop is CASSDPRGRGTDTQYF. DNA for the CDR3: TGTGCCAGCAGTGATCCCCGGGGGAGGGGAACAGATACGCAGTATTTT.

The chain combines TRBV6-6 with TRBJ1-1, with D possibly TRBD1 on 5 matching bases. Deletions cut 5 bases from V and 2 bases from J, with 21 bases between. The germline V gene encodes CDR1 MNHNY and CDR2 SVGAGI (reference sequence). The CDR3 covers 17 residues. The CDR3 loop is CASSRSPTEEFNTEAFF. DNA of the CDR3: TGTGCCAGCAGTCGATCACCGACAGAGGAATTTAACACTGAAGCTTTCTTT.

The V gene is TRBV5-6, the J gene TRBJ2-3; D is perhaps TRBD2 (6 bases). Germline values: CDR1 SGHDT, CDR2 YYEEEE. Deletions cut 1 base from V and 4 bases from J, with 13 bases between. The CDR3 sequence is 15 residues long. The CDR3 sequence is CASSLPRGGADTQYF. The CDR3 DNA reads TGTGCCAGCAGCTTGCCGCGGGGAGGAGCAGATACGCAGTATTTT.

J is TRBJ1-5 and V is TRBV19, with TRBD1 as a possible D gene (6 bases). Trimming pared 7 bases from V and 4 bases from J, leaving 20 bases between. Germline CDR1 reads LNHDA; CDR2 reads SQIVND (reference sequence). The CDR3 runs 16 residues. CDR3 in amino acids: CASKPPGGAYNQPQHF. The CDR3 bases are TGTGCCAGTAAACCTCCGGGGGGCGCCTATAATCAGCCCCAGCATTTT.

This clone was found a few times. The chain joins TRBV4-3 to TRBJ1-1, with D perhaps TRBD1 (5 bases). CDR3 size: 14 residues. The germline CDR1 and CDR2 sequences are LGHNA and YSLEER. The ends were cut back, 0 bases at V and 2 bases at J, with 7 bases in the middle. The CDR3 nucleotides are TGCGCCAGCAGCCAAGACAGGACAAACACTGAAGCTTTCTTT. Its translation: CASSQDRTNTEAFF.

V and J are TRBV7-9 and TRBJ2-7; a weak D match, TRBD2 (5 bases). The CDR3 spans 15 residues. Germline V gene data show CDR1 as SEHNR and CDR2 as FQNEAQ (reference sequence). Trimming stripped 0 bases from V and 5 bases from J, with 14 bases between. CDR3 loop: CASSLAYGGMDEQYF. In DNA, the CDR3 is TGTGCCAGCAGCTTAGCGTATGGAGGAATGGACGAGCAGTACTTC.

The V call is TRBV7-2, the J call TRBJ2-3; 11 nucleotides agree with TRBD1. Germline CDR1 reads SGHTA; CDR2 reads FQGNSA. J gave up 2 bases and V 4 bases, and 2 bases lay outside the gene matches. The CDR3 consists of 15 residues. The CDR3 region has the DNA TGTGCCAGCAGCTCGGACAGGGGGCACACAGATACGCAGTATTTT. Its translation is CASSSDRGHTDTQYF.

The rearrangement uses TRBV12-5 and TRBJ2-1, with TRBD2 as a possible D gene (6 bases). The CDR3 is made up of 12 amino acids. Germline V lookup: CDR1 LGHNT, CDR2 FRNRAP. Trimming left V 7 bases short and J 7 bases short, with 11 bases between. The CDR3 here is CASVIGGNEQFF. In DNA form, the CDR3 reads TGTGCTAGTGTGATCGGAGGGAATGAGCAGTTCTTC.

The chain has TRBV5-1 and TRBJ2-7; TRBD2 is a possible D gene (5 bases). This CDR3 is built from 16 residues. Germline V gene data show CDR1 as SGHRS and CDR2 as YFSETQ. The V and J ends lost 0 bases and 1 base respectively, with 14 bases between them. CDR3 DNA: TGCGCCAGCAGCTTGGACGCTGGACTTGGGTCCTACGAGCAGTACTTC. Amino acid sequence: CASSLDAGLGSYEQYF.

V is TRBV4-1 and J is TRBJ1-1; TRBD1 is a possible D gene (5 bases). Trimming took 4 bases from V and 11 from J, leaving 14 bases between them. Germline V gene lookup returns CDR1 MGHRA and CDR2 YSYEKL. This CDR3 has 12 residues. CDR3 protein: CASSPDGGEAFF. DNA of the CDR3: TGCGCCAGCAGCCCGGACGGGGGTGAGGCTTTCTTT.

The chain links TRBV4-3 to TRBJ2-7; 7 bases agree with TRBD2. There are 18 residues in the CDR3. The V segment lost 0 bases and the J segment 2 bases; nucleotides outside the gene matches: 13. Germline CDR1 is LGHNA and CDR2 is YSLEER. The chain's CDR3 is CASSQDIPLAGDPYEQYF. Here the CDR3 DNA reads TGCGCCAGCAGCCAAGACATCCCCCTTGCGGGGGATCCCTACGAGCAGTACTTC.

The V gene is TRBV19, the J gene TRBJ2-1; 9 bases align to TRBD2. V trimming: 7 bases; J trimming: 7 bases; junction bases outside the gene matches: 11. The germline V gene encodes CDR1 LNHDA and CDR2 SQIVND (reference sequence). The CDR3 totals 15 residues. The CDR3 loop reads CASTPWRGGGNEQFF. In DNA form, the CDR3 reads TGTGCCAGTACCCCCTGGCGGGGGGGCGGAAATGAGCAGTTCTTC.

J is TRBJ2-3 and V is TRBV5-6; D gene uncertain. The CDR3 spans 15 residues. The V gene lost 2 bases and the J gene lost 2 bases, with 12 bases spanning the gap. Germline V lookup: CDR1 SGHDT, CDR2 YYEEEE. The CDR3 nucleotides read TGTGCCAGCAGCTTTCTGTTAGCAGCCACAGATACGCAGTATTTT. Translation: CASSFLLAATDTQYF.

The chain combines TRBV12-3 or TRBV12-4 with TRBJ1-1; 7 nucleotides agree with TRBD1. The CDR3 loop spans 13 amino acids. V trimming: 5 bases; J trimming: 7 bases; junction bases outside the gene matches: 7. This chain's CDR3 is CASSPRGLDEAFF. CDR3 in DNA: TGTGCCAGCAGTCCCAGGGGGTTGGATGAAGCTTTCTTT.

V usage is TRBV25-1 and J usage is TRBJ2-7, with 8 bases lining up with TRBD1. The CDR3 is 15 amino acids. The junction had 2 bases not matched to a gene; V was cut back by 1 base and J by 0 bases. Germline lookup yields CDR1 MGHDK and CDR2 SYGVNS. CDR3 sequence reads: CASSESGQGSYEQYF. DNA of the CDR3: TGTGCCAGCAGTGAATCCGGACAGGGCTCCTACGAGCAGTACTTC.

This chain links TRBV19 with TRBJ1-1; perhaps TRBD1 as D (5 bases). The CDR3 loop spans 14 amino acids. Germline V gives CDR1 LNHDA, CDR2 SQIVND (reference sequence). V was shortened by 3 bases and J by 4 bases, with 12 bases between the two germline ends. CDR3 in amino acids: CASSIRGKGTEAFF. The CDR3 nucleotides read TGTGCCAGTAGTATTAGGGGAAAAGGCACTGAAGCTTTCTTT.

CDR3 DNA: TGTGCCAGCAGCCCGATCCCAGGCCTACGTGAGACCCAGTACTTC. It yields the protein CASSPIPGLRETQYF. V gene TRBV7-7 combines with J gene TRBJ2-5; D unclear. Looked up from germline, CDR1 is SSHAT and CDR2 is FNYEAQ (reference sequence). V was trimmed by 5 bases and J by 5 bases, leaving 18 bases between them. The CDR3 contains 15 residues.

The chain is built from TRBV3-1 (or the pseudogene TRBV3-2) and TRBJ1-1; 9 bases match TRBD1. Germline values: CDR1 LGHDT, CDR2 YNNKEL (reference sequence). Trimming removed 1 base from V and 0 bases from J; junction bases left unmatched: 3. The CDR3 contains 16 residues. In DNA form, the CDR3 reads TGTGCCAGCAGCCAAGGGGGACAGGGTATGAACACTGAAGCTTTCTTT. It yields the protein CASSQGGQGMNTEAFF.

This clone showed up just once. This chain connects TRBV6-5 to TRBJ1-2, with D perhaps TRBD1 (5 bases). The germline CDR1 and CDR2 sequences are MNHEY and SVGAGI. This CDR3 contains 13 residues. The V end was cut by 1 base, the J end by 7 bases, with 10 bases between. CDR3 region: CASSYFGRGGYTF. The CDR3 nucleotides are TGTGCCAGCAGTTACTTTGGGAGGGGTGGCTACACCTTC.

CDR3 sequence (DNA): TGTGCCAGTAACCCGGGACAGAGGAATTCACCCCTCCACTTT. Amino acid sequence: CASNPGQRNSPLHF. The chain uses TRBV19 and TRBJ1-6; 7 bases fit TRBD1. Germline V CDR1 and CDR2: LNHDA, SQIVND (reference sequence). The V gene end was trimmed by 7 bases and the J gene end by 7 bases; junction bases not matched to a gene: 7. This CDR3 has 14 residues.

The chain joins TRBV27 to TRBJ2-5; 8 bases map to TRBD1. Germline CDR1 MNHEY, CDR2 SMNVEV (reference sequence). V was clipped by 3 bases and J by 5 bases; unmatched bases: 5. The length of the CDR3 is 14 residues. The CDR3 DNA follows: TGTGCCAGCAGTTTCCAGGGGGCAGAGGAGACCCAGTACTTC. Amino acid sequence: CASSFQGAEETQYF.